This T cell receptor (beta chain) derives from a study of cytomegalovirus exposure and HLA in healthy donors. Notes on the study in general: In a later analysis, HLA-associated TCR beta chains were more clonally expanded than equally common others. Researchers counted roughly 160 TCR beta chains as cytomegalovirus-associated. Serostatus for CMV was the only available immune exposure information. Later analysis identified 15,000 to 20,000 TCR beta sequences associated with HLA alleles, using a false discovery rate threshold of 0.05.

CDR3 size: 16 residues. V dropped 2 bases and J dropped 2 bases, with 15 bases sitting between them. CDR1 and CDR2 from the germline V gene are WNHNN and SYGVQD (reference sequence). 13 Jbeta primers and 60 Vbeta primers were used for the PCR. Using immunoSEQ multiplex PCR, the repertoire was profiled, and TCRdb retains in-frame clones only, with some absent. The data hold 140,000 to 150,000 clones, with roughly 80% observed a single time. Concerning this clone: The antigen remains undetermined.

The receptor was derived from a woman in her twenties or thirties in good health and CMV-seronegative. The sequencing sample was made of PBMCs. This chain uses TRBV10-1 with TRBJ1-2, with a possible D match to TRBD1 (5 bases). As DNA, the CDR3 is TGCGCCAGCAGTGAGACGGGGGAAGGCAGGAACTATGGCTACACCTTC. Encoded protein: CASSETGEGRNYGYTF.